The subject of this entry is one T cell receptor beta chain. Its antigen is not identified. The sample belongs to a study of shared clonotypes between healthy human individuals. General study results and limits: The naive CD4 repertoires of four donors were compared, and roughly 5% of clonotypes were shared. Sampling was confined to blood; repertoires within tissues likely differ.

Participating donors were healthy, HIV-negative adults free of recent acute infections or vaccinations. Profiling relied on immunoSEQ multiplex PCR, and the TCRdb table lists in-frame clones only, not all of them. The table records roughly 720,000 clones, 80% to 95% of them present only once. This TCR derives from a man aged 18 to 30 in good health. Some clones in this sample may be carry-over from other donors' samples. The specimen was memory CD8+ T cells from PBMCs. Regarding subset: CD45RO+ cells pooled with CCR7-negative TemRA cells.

The CDR3 DNA reads TGTGCCAGCAGCATGCGCTACGCCTACAATGAGCAGTTCTTC. As protein: CASSMRYAYNEQFF. The chain is built from TRBV27 and TRBJ2-1; D remains ambiguous. Germline V CDR1 and CDR2: MNHEY, SMNVEV (reference sequence). The CDR3 is 14 amino acids. Trimming removed 6 bases from V and 2 bases from J, with 11 bases in between.